A selection of T cell receptor beta chains follows, all from one sample in a study of OX40 agonist ivuxolimab in advanced cancers. The method was immunoSEQ multiplex PCR; TCRdb's version includes in-frame clones alone and lacks a portion of them. Among tens of thousands of clones listed, around nine tenths were seen once. The sequencing used CD4+ or CD8+ T cells sorted from blood, collected in a trial of the OX40 agonist ivuxolimab. The source is an adult with an advanced solid tumor such as melanoma, head and neck, liver or kidney cancer. Each CDR3 is given with its conserved first and last residue. D genes are given only for firm matches. Only some rows state a clone size, as once, few, many or a class for expanded clones.

CDR3nt	CDR3aa	abundance	len	v_gene	j_gene	d_gene
TGCGCCAGCAGCGACCGGGACAGGGTGAGTGAAGCTTTCTTT	CASSDRDRVSEAFF	.	14	TRBV5-1	TRBJ1-1	TRBD1
TGTGCCAGCAGCGCGGGACTAGGGGTCGGCAATGAGCAGTTCTTC	CASSAGLGVGNEQFF	once	15	TRBV7-3	TRBJ2-1	TRBD2
TGTGCCAGCTCACCTTCGTCAAGGGGTGGGTACGAGCAGTACTTC	CASSPSSRGGYEQYF	.	15	TRBV18	TRBJ2-7	.
TGTGCCAGCAGTGAAACGCAGAGCAATCAGCCCCAGCATTTT	CASSETQSNQPQHF	.	14	TRBV2	TRBJ1-5	.
TGCGCCAGCAGCCAAGAGGGACAGCCCTATGGCTACACCTTC	CASSQEGQPYGYTF	few	14	TRBV4-1	TRBJ1-2	TRBD1
TGTGCCTGGAGTGTAGTAGACCCAGGTGGCGAGCAGTACTTC	CAWSVVDPGGEQYF	.	14	TRBV30	TRBJ2-7	.
TGTGCCAGCAGCCACAATAATTCACCCCTCCACTTT	CASSHNNSPLHF	.	12	TRBV7-9	TRBJ1-6	.
TGTGCCAGCAGCTTAGGTGGACAGGGGAATCAGCCCCAGCATTTT	CASSLGGQGNQPQHF	once	15	TRBV13	TRBJ1-5	TRBD1
TGTGCCAGCAACGGACAGGAGAGCACAGATACGCAGTATTTT	CASNGQESTDTQYF	.	14	TRBV28	TRBJ2-3	TRBD1
TGTGCCTGGAACAAAGTCGGTGCCTACGAGCAGTACTTC	CAWNKVGAYEQYF	.	13	TRBV30	TRBJ2-7	.
TGTGCCAGCAGCTGGGCGGTTGGGGCTAGGGAGACCCAGTACTTC	CASSWAVGARETQYF	.	15	TRBV5-6	TRBJ2-5	.
TGTGCCAGCGCAACAGGCTCTGGGGCCAACGTCCTGACTTTC	CASATGSGANVLTF	.	14	TRBV6-1	TRBJ2-6	.
TGCGCCAGCAGCTTGGTTGGGCACCCGAACACCGGGGAGCTGTTTTTT	CASSLVGHPNTGELFF	.	16	TRBV5-1	TRBJ2-2	.
TGTGCCAGCAGAACGCCAGGGGGGCCTTTCTACGAGCAGTACTTC	CASRTPGGPFYEQYF	.	15	TRBV6-1	TRBJ2-7	.
TGTGCCAGTAGTCAGGGGACGGCGAACACCGGGGAGCTGTTTTTT	CASSQGTANTGELFF	few	15	TRBV19	TRBJ2-2	.
TGTGCCAGCAGCCGGAGCCTAGCGGGGGAAGTTAACACCGGGGAGCTGTTTTTT	CASSRSLAGEVNTGELFF	.	18	TRBV11-3	TRBJ2-2	TRBD2
TGCGCCAGCAGCCAAGGGGACTGGTACGAGCAGTACTTC	CASSQGDWYEQYF	.	13	TRBV5-1	TRBJ2-7	.
TGTGCCAGCAGCCAAGTAGCGGGGGGGCATATAGATACGCAGTATTTT	CASSQVAGGHIDTQYF	.	16	TRBV4-2	TRBJ2-3	TRBD2
TGCGCCAGCAGCTTGGGCCAGCGCAGTGACTATGGCTACACCTTC	CASSLGQRSDYGYTF	.	15	TRBV5-1	TRBJ1-2	.
TGTGCCAGCAGCGCCTTAGGCAGGGGGCCATACTATGGCTACACCTTC	CASSALGRGPYYGYTF	.	16	TRBV9	TRBJ1-2	TRBD1
TGTGCTAGCAGCTTCGGACAGGGGGTCTACAATGAGCAGTTCTTC	CASSFGQGVYNEQFF	.	15	TRBV7-7	TRBJ2-1	TRBD1
TGCGCCAGCAGCCTTGATGGACAGGGTGACGGGGAGCTGTTTTTT	CASSLDGQGDGELFF	.	15	TRBV5-1	TRBJ2-2	TRBD1
TGCAGCGCCACGCCGGGGCGGGAGGGCCTTAATACGCAGTATTTT	CSATPGREGLNTQYF	once	15	TRBV29-1	TRBJ2-3	TRBD2
TGCGCCAGCAGCTCGTCCTTAGGGCTAGCGGGCTTGAGCTCCTACAATGAGCAGTTCTTC	CASSSSLGLAGLSSYNEQFF	once	20	TRBV5-1	TRBJ2-1	TRBD2
TGCGCCAGCAGCCCCGGGACTAGCGGGGGGACTTACAATGAGCAGTTCTTC	CASSPGTSGGTYNEQFF	few	17	TRBV5-1	TRBJ2-1	TRBD2
TGTGCCAGCAGCTTGGAGGTAGCGGGGTACCAAGAGACCCAGTACTTC	CASSLEVAGYQETQYF	few	16	TRBV5-4	TRBJ2-5	TRBD2
TGTGCCAGCAGTGTACAGGTGAACACCGGGGAGCTGTTTTTT	CASSVQVNTGELFF	.	14	TRBV6-6	TRBJ2-2	.
TGTGCCAGCAGCTTAGCACGGACAGGGGAGTTCGGCTACACCTTC	CASSLARTGEFGYTF	.	15	TRBV7-8	TRBJ1-2	TRBD1
TGTGCCAGCAGCTTACCTCAGGGGAACAATTCACCCCTCCACTTT	CASSLPQGNNSPLHF	.	15	TRBV7-2	TRBJ1-6	.
TGTGCCAGCAGGACCTCGGGGGGCAGCTCTCCTGGGGCCAACGTCCTGACTTTC	CASRTSGGSSPGANVLTF	few	18	TRBV28	TRBJ2-6	.
TGTGCCATCAGGCCCGGACTAGCGGATTACAATGAGCAGTTCTTC	CAIRPGLADYNEQFF	.	15	TRBV10-3	TRBJ2-1	TRBD2
TGTGCCAGCAGCTTGGGGGGCCTAGCGGGAGGAGCCAATGAGCAGTTCTTC	CASSLGGLAGGANEQFF	few	17	TRBV5-4	TRBJ2-1	TRBD2
TGTGCCAGCAGCTGGCGGCAGAAGGGCGTGGAGCTGTTTTTT	CASSWRQKGVELFF	few	14	TRBV7-9	TRBJ2-2	.
TGTGCCAGTAGTTTCTCAACTAATGAAAAACTGTTTTTT	CASSFSTNEKLFF	few	13	TRBV19	TRBJ1-4	.
TGTGCCAGCTCTTCCACGTCCGGGCCTTGGGAGCAGTACTTC	CASSSTSGPWEQYF	.	14	TRBV18	TRBJ2-7	.
TGCAGCGCATCGGGCCCAGCGGGCAATCAGCCCCAGCATTTT	CSASGPAGNQPQHF	.	14	TRBV29-1	TRBJ1-5	.
TGTGCCAGCAGCTTTAGCCAGAACACCGGGGAGCTGTTTTTT	CASSFSQNTGELFF	.	14	TRBV11-2	TRBJ2-2	.
TGTGCCACCAGCAGAGATGGGGCCTACGGCACTGAAGCTTTCTTT	CATSRDGAYGTEAFF	.	15	TRBV15	TRBJ1-1	.
TGTGCCAGCAGCCCAGGACAGGGGGCGCATGGCTACACCTTC	CASSPGQGAHGYTF	.	14	TRBV7-2	TRBJ1-2	TRBD1
TGTGCCATCAAAGGACTAGCGGGTGCGGGAGATACGCAGTATTTT	CAIKGLAGAGDTQYF	once	15	TRBV10-3	TRBJ2-3	TRBD2